The source of this T cell receptor (beta chain) is a study of identical twins. Study-wide results and limits: For cord blood, abundant beta clonotypes had fewer insertions, unlike memory repertoires, which showed none.

TCRdb reanalysed the 5' RACE reads using MiXCR and keeps one entry per CDR3 protein. The sample records some 900,000 distinct CDR3 sequences, around an eighth being singletons. To note about this clonotype: Its antigen is not known. Germline and junction disagree at one end, which may indicate a read error.

The CDR3 spans 18 residues. Germline loops: CDR1 MRHNA, CDR2 SNTAGT. These data were likewise used in another study, on yellow fever vaccine responses in identical twins.

The sequence came from a woman younger than 35 in good health. The sequenced sample was PBMCs. The gene calls are TRBV6-4 and TRBJ2-1; TRBD2 aligns across 14 bases. The CDR3 loop reads CACSPGLAGVLVFNEQFF. The DNA of the CDR3 is TGTGCCTGCAGCCCGGGACTAGCGGGAGTTTTGGTGTTCAATGAGCAGTTCTTC.